One sample yielded the 4 T cell receptor beta chains listed below, sequenced in a study of blood T cell repertoires in COVID-19 (dated by TCRdb to about 2020). Libraries came from the immunoSEQ multiplex PCR assay. TCRdb limited this immuneACCESS table to in-frame rearrangements with V and J called. A share of clones is missing; checked studies link under half to unresolved V genes, and the rest is unexplained. The sample has 240,000 or so clones on record, 75% to 90% of them singletons. 2.5% to 3.5% of the sample is taken by the ten largest. The sequenced sample was PBMCs or T cells enriched from blood (not recorded which). Receptors originate from a middle-aged woman with acute COVID-19.

The chain recombines TRBV28 with TRBJ2-3, with 10 bases matching TRBD2. Trimming took 5 bases from V and 6 from J; bases not matched to a gene: 11. The CDR3 runs to 16 residues. CDR1 is MDHEN, CDR2 SYDVKM, per germline. CDR3 nucleotide sequence: TGTGCCAGCAGTCCTATAACCCTAGCGGGAGCGGATACGCAGTATTTT. Protein sequence: CASSPITLAGADTQYF.

This clone was observed a few times. The chain combines TRBV5-1 with TRBJ2-7; TRBD2 is a possible D gene (6 bases). The V end lost 0 bases, the J end lost 0 bases, and 16 bases lay between the germline ends. This CDR3 region has 17 residues. The germline V gene encodes CDR1 SGHRS and CDR2 YFSETQ. CDR3 in DNA: TGCGCCAGCAGCTTGGCTCCGGGGCGGGGATTCTCCTACGAGCAGTACTTC. This codes for CASSLAPGRGFSYEQYF.

The genes are TRBV11-3 and TRBJ2-1, with D hard to call. Trimming cost V 5 bases and J 4 bases, with 15 bases left between them. The CDR3 covers 15 residues. Germline-derived CDR1 and CDR2 are SGHNT and YENEEA. CDR3 region: CASSLNVADYNEQFF. The CDR3 DNA is TGTGCCAGCAGCCTCAATGTCGCGGATTACAATGAGCAGTTCTTC.

The chain combines TRBV9 with TRBJ2-2, with no clear D. The CDR3 contains 14 residues. Germline V gene lookup returns CDR1 SGDLS and CDR2 YYNGEE. V was clipped by 0 bases and J by 1 base, with 4 bases between them. The CDR3 reads CASSVALNTGELFF. For the CDR3, the DNA is TGTGCCAGCAGCGTAGCATTGAACACCGGGGAGCTGTTTTTT.